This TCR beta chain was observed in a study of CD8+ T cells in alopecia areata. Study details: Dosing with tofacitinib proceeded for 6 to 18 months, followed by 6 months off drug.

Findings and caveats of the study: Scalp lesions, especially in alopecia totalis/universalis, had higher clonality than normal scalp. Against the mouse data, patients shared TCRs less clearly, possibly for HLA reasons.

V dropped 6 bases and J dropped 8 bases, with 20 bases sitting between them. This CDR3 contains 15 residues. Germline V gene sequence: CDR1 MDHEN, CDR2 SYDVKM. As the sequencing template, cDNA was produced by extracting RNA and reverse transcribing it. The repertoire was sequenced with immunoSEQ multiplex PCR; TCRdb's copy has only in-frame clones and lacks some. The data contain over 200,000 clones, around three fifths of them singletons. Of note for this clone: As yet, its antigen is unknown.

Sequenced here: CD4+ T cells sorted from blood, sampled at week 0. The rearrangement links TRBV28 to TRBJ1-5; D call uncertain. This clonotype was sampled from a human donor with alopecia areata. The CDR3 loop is CASRDGVSNHKPQHF. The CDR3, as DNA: TGTGCCAGCAGAGACGGAGTCAGCAATCATAAGCCCCAGCATTTT. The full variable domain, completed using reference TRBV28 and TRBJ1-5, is DVKVTQSSRYLVKRTGEKVFLECVQDMDHENMFWYRQDPGLGLRLIYFSYDVKMKEKGDIPEGYSVSREKKERFSLILESASTNQTSMYLCASRDGVSNHKPQHFGDGTRLSIL.